Presented here are 14 T cell receptor beta chains from one specimen sequenced in a study of blood T cells in healthy people across ages. Sample-barcoded 5' priming and a J-beta primer mix drove a second PCR of about 6 to 11 cycles. TCRdb processed the 5' RACE reads anew with MiXCR; each CDR3 protein has one entry. The top ten clones hold about 11% of a sample with under 2 million distinct CDR3 sequences, about 31% of them seen once. The sequenced material came from blood. These receptors were obtained from a woman aged 25 to 45 in good health.

This clonotype appeared many times. The genes are TRBV5-1 and TRBJ2-1; TRBD1 matches 9 bases. This CDR3 contains 15 residues. V trimming: 4 bases; J trimming: 3 bases; junction bases outside the gene matches: 5. The germline CDR1 and CDR2 sequences are SGHRS and YFSETQ. CDR3 protein: CASSRQGVVYNEQFF. The CDR3 DNA is TGCGCCAGCAGCCGACAGGGGGTGGTCTACAATGAGCAGTTCTTC. The full variable domain, its missing parts supplied by reference TRBV5-1 and TRBJ2-1, is KAGVTQTPRYLIKTRGQQVTLSCSPISGHRSVSWYQQTPGQGLQFLFEYFSETQRNKGNFPGRFSGRQFSNSRSEMNVSTLELGDSALYLCASSRQGVVYNEQFFGPGTRLTVL.

This clonotype was seen repeatedly, ten times or more. The J gene is TRBJ2-5, the V gene TRBV9, with TRBD1 as a possible D gene (5 bases). Germline loops: CDR1 SGDLS, CDR2 YYNGEE. CDR3 length: 16 residues. The V and J ends lost 3 bases and 0 bases respectively, with 15 bases between them. The CDR3, as DNA: TGTGCCAGCAGCGGCCTGGGAAGGGGCAACCAAGAGACCCAGTACTTC. This translates into CASSGLGRGNQETQYF. Full variable domain (outside the CDR3, taken from reference TRBV9 and TRBJ2-5): DSGVTQTPKHLITATGQRVTLRCSPRSGDLSVYWYQQSLDQGLQFLIQYYNGEERAKGNILERFSAQQFPDLHSELNLSSLELGDSALYFCASSGLGRGNQETQYFGPGTRLLVL.

V and J are TRBV5-1 and TRBJ2-1; TRBD2 aligns across 9 bases. This CDR3 has 16 residues. In germline, CDR1 is SGHRS, CDR2 YFSETQ. J gave up 4 bases and V 5 bases, and 10 bases lay outside the gene matches. The CDR3 here is CASSRTSANGYNEQFF. CDR3 bases: TGCGCCAGCAGTAGGACTAGCGCGAATGGATACAATGAGCAGTTCTTC.

V and J are TRBV3-1 and TRBJ2-7; a weak D match, TRBD2 (6 bases). V shed 1 base and J shed 5 bases, with 12 bases lying between them. Germline CDR1 reads LGHDT; CDR2 reads YNNKEL (reference sequence). This CDR3 has 14 amino acids. The CDR3 here is CASSQGGITHEQYF. The CDR3 DNA is TGTGCCAGCAGCCAAGGCGGGATCACCCACGAGCAGTACTTC.

The V call is TRBV2, the J call TRBJ2-7; 7 nucleotides match TRBD1. With 8 bases clipped from V and 2 bases from J, the junction kept 12 bases outside the gene matches. Germline V gene sequence: CDR1 SNHLY, CDR2 FYNNEI. The CDR3 is made up of 15 amino acids. The CDR3 loop is CASQRNQQGPYEQYF. Written as DNA, the CDR3 is TGTGCCAGCCAGAGGAACCAACAGGGGCCCTACGAGCAGTACTTC. Filled out from reference TRBV2 and TRBJ2-7, the complete variable domain reads EPEVTQTPSHQVTQMGQEVILRCVPISNHLYFYWYRQILGQKVEFLVSFYNNEISEKSEIFDDQFSVERPDGSNFTLKIRSTKLEDSAMYFCASQRNQQGPYEQYFGPGTRLTVT.

This clonotype was counted a few times. This chain links TRBV27 with TRBJ2-3; weak D call: TRBD2 (6 bases). Germline V gives CDR1 MNHEY, CDR2 SMNVEV (reference sequence). The CDR3 runs to 15 residues. The germline V and J ends were trimmed by 5 bases and 2 bases, with 14 bases remaining between them. The CDR3 here is CASSPVGGFTDTQYF. CDR3 coding DNA: TGTGCCAGCAGTCCTGTGGGGGGTTTCACAGATACGCAGTATTTT.

The chain joins TRBV4-2 to TRBJ1-4, with no clear D. V was shortened by 3 bases and J by 8 bases, with 16 bases between the two germline ends. The germline V gene has CDR1 LGHNA and CDR2 YNFKEQ. The CDR3 sequence is 15 residues long. The CDR3 reads CASSQDLGPPEKLFF. CDR3 in DNA: TGTGCCAGCAGCCAGGACCTAGGACCTCCGGAAAAACTGTTTTTT.

V gene TRBV27 combines with J gene TRBJ1-5; 8 nucleotides agree with TRBD1. Germline assignment: CDR1 MNHEY and CDR2 SMNVEV (reference sequence). The CDR3 length is 13 residues. V dropped 4 bases and J dropped 6; count of bases not matched to a gene: 2. This CDR3 reads CASSSDRVQPQHF. CDR3 nucleotide sequence: TGTGCCAGCAGTTCGGACAGGGTTCAGCCCCAGCATTTT.

The CDR3 DNA reads TGTGCCTGGAGGGCAGGGGGATCTAGCACAGATACGCAGTATTTT. It codes for CAWRAGGSSTDTQYF. The V gene is TRBV30, the J gene TRBJ2-3; 7 bases align to TRBD1. This CDR3 region has 15 residues. Unmatched junction bases numbered 6, after V lost 3 bases and J lost 0 bases. Germline V gene sequence: CDR1 GTSNPN, CDR2 SVGIG (reference sequence).

This clonotype was observed many times. This chain joins TRBV29-1 and TRBJ2-3; 10 bases line up with TRBD2. Germline values: CDR1 SQVTM, CDR2 ANQGSEA. V was clipped by 4 bases and J by 0 bases; unmatched bases: 7. This CDR3 is 16 amino acids long. Here the CDR3 reads CSVVASGSASTDTQYF. CDR3 sequence (DNA): TGCAGCGTTGTGGCTAGCGGGAGTGCTAGCACAGATACGCAGTATTTT.

This clonotype turned up a few times. This chain uses TRBV5-1 with TRBJ2-1; perhaps TRBD2 as D (6 bases). Trimming took off 0 bases at V and 0 bases at J, with 13 bases between the two ends. There are 17 residues in the CDR3. Per the germline V gene, CDR1 is SGHRS and CDR2 is YFSETQ. The CDR3 nucleotides are TGCGCCAGCAGCTTGGGCGGGACCTCAAGCTCCTACAATGAGCAGTTCTTC. Translating it yields CASSLGGTSSSYNEQFF.

The chain uses TRBV27 and TRBJ2-7, with 13 bases that match TRBD2. The junction had 5 bases not matched to a gene; V was cut back by 5 bases and J by 4 bases. This CDR3 is 15 amino acids long. Per the germline V gene, CDR1 is MNHEY and CDR2 is SMNVEV (reference sequence). The CDR3 loop reads CASSPWTSGGYEQYF. The DNA of the CDR3 is TGTGCCAGCAGTCCGTGGACTAGCGGGGGTTACGAGCAGTACTTC.

V is TRBV18 and J is TRBJ2-1, with TRBD1 matching 8 bases. This CDR3 is built from 14 residues. Germline V lookup: CDR1 KGHSH, CDR2 LQKENI. Trimming took 4 bases from V and 8 from J; bases not matched to a gene: 7. DNA for the CDR3: TGTGCCAGCTCACGCGGACAGGGCGTTCATGAGCAGTTCTTC. It is translated as CASSRGQGVHEQFF. Looking up the rest from reference TRBV18 and TRBJ2-1 gives the full variable domain: NAGVMQNPRHLVRRRGQEARLRCSPMKGHSHVYWYRQLPEEGLKFMVYLQKENIIDESGMPKERFSAEFPKEGPSILRIQQVVRGDSAAYFCASSRGQGVHEQFFGPGTRLTVL.

This clonotype was seen repeatedly, ten times or more. This rearrangement joins TRBV20-1 to TRBJ2-5, with D perhaps assigned TRBD1 or TRBD2 (6 bases each). Trimming pared 0 bases from V and 2 bases from J, leaving 19 bases between. The CDR3 loop spans 17 amino acids. CDR1 is DFQATT, CDR2 SNEGSKA, per germline (reference sequence). Written as DNA, the CDR3 is TGCAGTGCTAGAGATCTCGGGTTCGGGGGCCAGCAAGAGACCCAGTACTTC. Protein sequence: CSARDLGFGGQQETQYF.